A selection of T cell receptor beta chains follows, all from one sample in a study of shared T cell receptors in the human thymus. Using immunoSEQ multiplex PCR, the repertoire was profiled, and TCRdb retains in-frame clones only, with some absent. The sample shows 720,000 or so clones, 80% to 90% of them seen only once. In addition, the sample was reused for a study of human thymus T cells.

Sequencing was performed on thymocytes. The receptor set was obtained from a girl under three years old with a congenital heart defect. Each CDR3 is given with its conserved first and last residue. The D gene is left open where the match is weak. Rows give clone size only sometimes, using once, few, many, or a class for an expanded clone.

D	V	size	J	CDR3	DNA
.	TRBV10-3	.	TRBJ1-2	CAISVLRGGGNYGYTF	TGTGCCATCAGTGTCCTGAGGGGAGGTGGTAACTATGGCTACACCTTC
TRBD1	TRBV5-6	.	TRBJ1-1	CASSPDRALRTNTEAFF	TGTGCCAGCAGCCCGGACAGGGCCCTGCGAACGAACACTGAAGCTTTCTTT
.	TRBV6-5	.	TRBJ2-2	CASSYISGELFF	TGTGCCAGCAGTTATATTTCCGGGGAGCTGTTTTTT
.	TRBV7-2	.	TRBJ1-1	CASSLGRQKPAEAFF	TGTGCCAGCAGCTTAGGGAGACAGAAGCCAGCTGAAGCTTTCTTT
.	TRBV6-5	once	TRBJ2-7	CASSYSSTDLNYEQYF	TGTGCCAGCAGTTACTCGTCCACAGATCTAAACTACGAGCAGTACTTC
.	TRBV5-6	.	TRBJ2-7	CASSSSYPYYEQYF	TGTGCCAGCAGCTCATCCTACCCATACTACGAGCAGTACTTC
TRBD1	TRBV27	.	TRBJ2-7	CASSMGQPYEQYF	TGTGCCAGCAGTATGGGACAGCCCTACGAGCAGTACTTC
.	TRBV4-1	.	TRBJ1-1	CASSQYLPGSGTEAFF	TGCGCCAGCAGCCAATATCTTCCGGGGTCGGGCACTGAAGCTTTCTTT
TRBD2	TRBV6-5	once	TRBJ2-7	CASSESGEGYEQYF	TGTGCCAGCAGTGAAAGCGGGGAGGGCTACGAGCAGTACTTC
.	TRBV5-1	.	TRBJ2-3	CASSLTGLQPSTDTQYF	TGCGCCAGCAGCTTGACCGGACTGCAACCTAGCACAGATACGCAGTATTTT
TRBD1	TRBV27	.	TRBJ2-1	CASSRNPGQGSNEQFF	TGTGCCAGCAGCCGTAATCCGGGACAGGGGAGCAATGAGCAGTTCTTC
TRBD2	TRBV5-8	.	TRBJ2-1	CASSRTSLHNEQFF	TGTGCCAGCAGCCGGACTAGTCTGCACAATGAGCAGTTCTTC
.	TRBV7-3	.	TRBJ2-7	CASSFHRVRRYEQYF	TGTGCCAGCAGCTTTCACAGGGTCAGGCGCTACGAGCAGTACTTC
.	TRBV5-1	.	TRBJ2-5	CASSLVDRLETQYF	TGCGCCAGCAGCTTGGTCGACAGACTGGAGACCCAGTACTTC
.	TRBV10-3	.	TRBJ1-5	CAISESYEEGDQPQHF	TGTGCCATCAGTGAGTCGTATGAGGAAGGGGATCAGCCCCAGCATTTT
TRBD1	TRBV9	.	TRBJ2-7	CASSPSGGQGYEQYF	TGTGCCAGCAGCCCCAGTGGGGGACAGGGGTACGAGCAGTACTTC
.	TRBV19	.	TRBJ2-7	CASSVAGQRPAYEQYF	TGTGCCAGTAGTGTCGCCGGCCAGAGGCCCGCCTACGAGCAGTACTTC
TRBD1	TRBV6-1	.	TRBJ2-1	CASRRRVRGRNEQFF	TGTGCCAGCAGGAGAAGGGTCAGGGGGCGAAATGAGCAGTTCTTC
TRBD1	TRBV9	few	TRBJ1-3	CASSPDKTGDSRNTIYF	TGTGCCAGCAGCCCAGACAAAACAGGGGATTCGAGAAACACCATATATTTT
TRBD2	TRBV7-2	.	TRBJ2-7	CASSPIPLAGGSYEQYF	TGTGCCAGCAGCCCCATACCCCTAGCGGGGGGATCCTACGAGCAGTACTTC
.	TRBV15	.	TRBJ2-1	CATKGQGNEQFF	TGTGCCACCAAGGGGCAGGGTAATGAGCAGTTCTTC
.	TRBV7-2	few	TRBJ2-5	CASSLCGTHRGTQYF	TGTGCCAGCAGCTTATGCGGGACCCATCGGGGGACCCAGTACTTC
TRBD2	TRBV27	few	TRBJ2-7	CASSSPAGLNYEQYF	TGTGCCAGCAGTTCTCCAGCGGGGCTGAACTACGAGCAGTACTTC
.	TRBV6-5	.	TRBJ1-1	CASSYGAVRRNTEAFF	TGTGCCAGCAGTTACGGGGCAGTAAGGCGCAACACTGAAGCTTTCTTT
TRBD1	TRBV19	.	TRBJ1-2	CASSTRQGAHDYYGYTF	TGTGCCAGTAGTACCCGACAGGGGGCCCACGATTACTATGGCTACACCTTC
.	TRBV9	.	TRBJ1-1	CASSPPTYTVNTEAFF	TGTGCCAGCAGCCCCCCAACTTACACAGTGAACACTGAAGCTTTCTTT
.	TRBV5-1	.	TRBJ1-4	CASSLSGQRNEKLFF	TGCGCCAGCAGCTTGAGTGGTCAGCGTAATGAAAAACTGTTTTTT
.	TRBV7-9	once	TRBJ1-2	CASSLFPPTGGDYGYTF	TGTGCCAGCAGCTTATTTCCTCCAACGGGGGGCGACTATGGCTACACCTTC
.	TRBV5-1	.	TRBJ1-4	CASSLQGYNEKLFF	TGCGCCAGCAGCTTACAGGGATATAATGAAAAACTGTTTTTT
.	TRBV4-1	once	TRBJ2-7	CASSQKGTGPYEQYF	TGCGCCAGCAGCCAGAAAGGGACTGGACCCTACGAGCAGTACTTC
.	TRBV7-9	.	TRBJ1-6	CASSLEQNNSPLHF	TGTGCCAGCAGCTTAGAACAAAACAATTCACCCCTCCACTTT
TRBD1	TRBV7-2	few	TRBJ1-3	CASSLDRGGNTIYF	TGTGCCAGCAGCCTCGACAGGGGTGGAAACACCATATATTTT
TRBD1	TRBV9	.	TRBJ2-1	CASSVDRGRGEQFF	TGTGCCAGCAGCGTGGACAGGGGGCGCGGTGAGCAGTTCTTC
.	TRBV19	few	TRBJ1-1	CASSILGGNTEAFF	TGTGCCAGTAGTATTCTAGGGGGGAACACTGAAGCTTTCTTT
.	TRBV6-1	.	TRBJ1-5	CASSEHTGKGDQPQHF	TGTGCCAGCAGTGAACACACCGGAAAAGGGGATCAGCCCCAGCATTTT
.	TRBV7-2	.	TRBJ2-7	CASSLARVRGGNEQYF	TGTGCCAGCAGCTTAGCTCGGGTGAGGGGGGGTAACGAGCAGTACTTC
.	TRBV7-9	.	TRBJ2-7	CASSPPAYEQYF	TGTGCCAGCAGCCCCCCGGCCTACGAGCAGTACTTC
.	TRBV5-4	.	TRBJ1-1	CASSSVLRDTEAFF	TGTGCCAGCAGCTCCGTATTACGAGACACTGAAGCTTTCTTT
.	TRBV10-3	.	TRBJ2-7	CAIRQDSSYEQYF	TGTGCCATCAGACAGGACAGTTCCTACGAGCAGTACTTC
TRBD1	TRBV2	.	TRBJ2-1	CASSEGDRVFLAGQFF	TGTGCCAGCAGTGAAGGTGACAGGGTTTTCCTGGCTGGGCAGTTCTTC
.	TRBV7-2	.	TRBJ1-2	CASQADNGYTF	TGTGCCAGCCAGGCTGACAATGGCTACACCTTC
TRBD2	TRBV10-2	few	TRBJ2-2	CASSGIGKMVGGFFPVGREKLFF	TGCGCCAGCAGTGGAATAGGGAAAATGGTTGGAGGATTTTTCCCTGTCGGGAGGGAGAAGCTGTTTTTT
.	TRBV30	few	TRBJ2-6	CAWKSSGSGANVLTF	TGTGCCTGGAAAAGTTCAGGGTCGGGGGCCAACGTCCTGACTTTC
.	TRBV2	once	TRBJ1-2	CASRAGTSPYGYTF	TGTGCCAGCAGAGCCGGGACATCGCCCTATGGCTACACCTTC
.	TRBV15	.	TRBJ2-7	CATSRQIGVGGTYEQYF	TGTGCCACCAGCAGACAGATCGGGGTCGGGGGAACCTACGAGCAGTACTTC
.	TRBV5-1	.	TRBJ1-1	CASSGGGTEAFF	TGCGCCAGCAGCGGCGGGGGCACTGAAGCTTTCTTT
TRBD1	TRBV4-1	.	TRBJ2-1	CASSQDHQTGLLYNEQFF	TGCGCCAGCAGCCAAGATCACCAGACAGGGCTCCTGTACAATGAGCAGTTCTTC
.	TRBV5-6	once	TRBJ1-3	CASSLNMEKWSGNTIYF	TGTGCCAGCAGCTTAAATATGGAGAAGTGGTCTGGAAACACCATATATTTT